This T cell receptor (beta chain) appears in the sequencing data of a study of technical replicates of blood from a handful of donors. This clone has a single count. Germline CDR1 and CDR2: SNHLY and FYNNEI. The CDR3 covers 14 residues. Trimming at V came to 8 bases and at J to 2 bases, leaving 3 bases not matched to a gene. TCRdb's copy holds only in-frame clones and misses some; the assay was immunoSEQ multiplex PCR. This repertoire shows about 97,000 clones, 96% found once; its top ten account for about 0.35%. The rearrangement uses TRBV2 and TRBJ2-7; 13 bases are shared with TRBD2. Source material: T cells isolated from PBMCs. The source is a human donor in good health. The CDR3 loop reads CASGGTSGTYEQYF. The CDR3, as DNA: TGTGCCAGCGGGGGGACTAGCGGGACCTACGAGCAGTACTTC.